A single sample is the source of the 18 T cell receptor beta chains below, sequenced in a study of CD8 T cells in Susac syndrome. Random hexamers were used to reverse transcribe an amount of about 0.45 to 1 ug RNA. TCRdb re-called the immunoSEQ multiplex PCR reads with MiXCR, one entry per CDR3 protein. The sample shows fewer than 150,000 distinct CDR3 sequences, 85% to 95% of them seen only once. Sequenced: CD4+ T cells from PBMCs. These receptors all stem from a human donor with multiple sclerosis.

The chain carries TRBV13 and TRBJ2-1; the D is unclear. The CDR3 has 12 residues. Trimming took off 0 bases at V and 12 bases at J, with 9 bases between the two ends. The germline V gene encodes CDR1 PRHDT and CDR2 FYEKMQ (reference sequence). The CDR3 is CASSLGSGGQFF. DNA of the CDR3: TGTGCCAGCAGCTTAGGGTCGGGTGGGCAGTTCTTC.

The rearrangement links TRBV28 to TRBJ1-1; a weak D match, TRBD1 (5 bases). The CDR3 loop spans 15 amino acids. Germline V gene lookup returns CDR1 MDHEN and CDR2 SYDVKM. V dropped 2 bases and J dropped 0 bases, with 10 bases sitting between them. The CDR3 reads CASSLTDRLNTEAFF. The CDR3 DNA sequence: TGTGCCAGCAGTTTAACTGACAGACTGAACACTGAAGCTTTCTTT. The whole variable domain, remainder taken from reference TRBV28 and TRBJ1-1, is DVKVTQSSRYLVKRTGEKVFLECVQDMDHENMFWYRQDPGLGLRLIYFSYDVKMKEKGDIPEGYSVSREKKERFSLILESASTNQTSMYLCASSLTDRLNTEAFFGQGTRLTVV.

This clonotype was detected once. J is TRBJ1-5 and V is TRBV6-1, with TRBD1 matching over 7 bases. With V trimmed by 6 bases and J by 6 bases, 8 bases remained unmatched. Germline V CDR1 and CDR2: MNHNS, SASEGT. The CDR3 is 14 residues long. CDR3 DNA: TGTGCCAGCAGCGAAACAGGGGCCGGTCAGCCCCAGCATTTT. It yields the protein CASSETGAGQPQHF.

The chain carries TRBV9 and TRBJ1-2, with D tentatively TRBD1 (5 bases). Per the germline V gene, CDR1 is SGDLS and CDR2 is YYNGEE. The CDR3 consists of 14 residues. V lost 6 bases, J lost 3 bases, and 15 bases lay in between. The CDR3 DNA follows: TGTGCCAGCAAGATGTTAGGGACTGACTATGGCTACACCTTC. Its protein is CASKMLGTDYGYTF.

This rearrangement joins TRBV28 to TRBJ1-3, with 7 positions matching TRBD1. V was pared by 2 bases and J by 3 bases, with 16 bases of the junction left unmatched. This CDR3 is 19 amino acids long. The germline gives CDR1 MDHEN, CDR2 SYDVKM. The CDR3 sequence is CASSLARGSFVRGGNTIYF. Here the CDR3 DNA reads TGTGCCAGCAGTTTAGCCAGGGGGAGCTTTGTGAGAGGTGGAAACACCATATATTTT.

This clonotype appeared once. This sequence joins TRBV12-3 or TRBV12-4 and TRBJ1-2, with D perhaps TRBD1 (6 bases). The CDR3 covers 14 residues. Trimming left V 7 bases short and J 4 bases short, with 16 bases between. The CDR3 reads CASTTAGQVYGYTF. CDR3 bases: TGTGCCAGCACCACGGCGGGACAAGTCTATGGCTACACCTTC.

The rearrangement uses TRBV5-1 and TRBJ2-2; D is tentatively TRBD1 or TRBD2 (5 bases each). CDR1 SGHRS and CDR2 YFSETQ come from the germline V gene. Trimming took 5 bases from V and 5 from J, leaving 13 bases between them. The CDR3 loop spans 14 amino acids. CDR3 region: CASSTGTRTGELFF. CDR3 in DNA: TGCGCCAGCAGTACGGGGACGAGGACCGGGGAGCTGTTTTTT.

The chain couples TRBV5-4 to TRBJ1-2; 8 nucleotides match TRBD1. V lost 5 bases and J lost 6; bases outside the gene matches: 6. Germline V gene sequence: CDR1 SGHNT, CDR2 YYREEE (reference sequence). The length of the CDR3 is 13 residues. This chain's CDR3 is CASRAGGGDGYTF. The CDR3, as DNA: TGTGCCAGCAGGGCAGGGGGCGGGGATGGCTACACCTTC.

The count of this clonotype is one. This chain uses TRBV10-3 with TRBJ2-7; 9 positions agree with TRBD1. In germline, CDR1 is ENHRY, CDR2 SYGVKD. The CDR3 has 14 amino acids. V lost 7 bases and J lost 3; bases outside the gene matches: 7. DNA for the CDR3: TGTGCCATCACCCCGGGACAGGGACTCTACGAGCAGTACTTC. It codes for CAITPGQGLYEQYF.

The chain combines TRBV20-1 with TRBJ2-3; 11 positions agree with TRBD2. CDR1 is DFQATT, CDR2 SNEGSKA, per germline (reference sequence). J gave up 5 bases and V 1 base, and 5 bases lay outside the gene matches. This CDR3 is 15 amino acids long. The CDR3 protein is CSARVLAGVVDTQYF. CDR3 sequence (DNA): TGCAGTGCTAGAGTACTAGCGGGGGTGGTAGATACGCAGTATTTT.

This clonotype was counted between two and nine times. The rearrangement links TRBV2 to TRBJ1-1, with 7 bases fitting TRBD1. The germline V gene has CDR1 SNHLY and CDR2 FYNNEI. Losses at the gene ends were 5 bases for V and 8 bases for J; bases not matched to a gene: 2. CDR3 size: 11 residues. The CDR3 loop reads CASSRQGEAFF. The CDR3 nucleotides read TGTGCCAGCAGTCGACAGGGCGAAGCTTTCTTT.

The rearrangement uses TRBV29-1 and TRBJ2-3; D ambiguous. The CDR3 is made up of 19 amino acids. Germline V gene lookup returns CDR1 SQVTM and CDR2 ANQGSEA. Trimming pared 6 bases from V and 1 base from J, leaving 29 bases between. The CDR3 DNA is TGCAGCGTGGGTTCCCGACGACGGTTTTTCATAATGCGCACAGATACGCAGTATTTT. The encoded protein is CSVGSRRRFFIMRTDTQYF.

This clonotype has only one observation. The chain employs TRBV6-5 and TRBJ1-6; TRBD1 agrees at 8 bases. V trimming: 6 bases; J trimming: 10 bases; junction bases outside the gene matches: 8. This CDR3 comprises 14 residues. CDR1 and CDR2 from the germline V gene are MNHEY and SVGAGI. The CDR3 reads CASSIDRGVSPLHF. The CDR3 DNA is TGTGCCAGCAGCATCGACAGGGGAGTGTCACCCCTCCACTTT.

The chain uses TRBV30 and TRBJ1-2; D remains unclear. CDR3 length equals 14 residues. V dropped 1 base and J dropped 7 bases, with 16 bases sitting between them. Germline-derived CDR1 and CDR2 are GTSNPN and SVGIG (reference sequence). CDR3 region: CAWSATGLAGGYTF. In nucleotides, the CDR3 is TGTGCCTGGAGTGCTACCGGGCTGGCGGGTGGCTACACCTTC. Full variable domain (remainder filled in from reference TRBV30 and TRBJ1-2): SQTIHQWPATLVQPVGSPLSLECTVEGTSNPNLYWYRQAAGRGLQLLFYSVGIGQISSEVPQNLSASRPQDRQFILSSKKLLLSDSGFYLCAWSATGLAGGYTFGSGTRLTVV.

The chain has TRBV6-2 or TRBV6-3 and TRBJ1-1; 7 bases are a match to TRBD1. The CDR3 sequence is 14 residues long. Per the germline V gene, CDR1 is MNHEY and CDR2 is SVGEGT. V dropped 6 bases and J dropped 2; count of bases not matched to a gene: 6. The DNA for the CDR3 is TGTGCCAGCAGGAGGGGACAGCTTAACACTGAAGCTTTCTTT. This encodes CASRRGQLNTEAFF.

The J gene is TRBJ2-5, the V gene TRBV6-2 or TRBV6-3; D might be TRBD1 or TRBD2, each matching 6 bases. The CDR3 has 11 amino acids. The V end was cut by 10 bases, the J end by 5 bases, with 11 bases between. In germline, CDR1 is MNHEY, CDR2 SVGEGT. The DNA for the CDR3 is TGTGCCACCACAGGGAGGGAGACCCAGTACTTC. Its translation: CATTGRETQYF.

J is TRBJ2-2 and V is TRBV4-1; D is unresolved. V lost 3 bases and J lost 1, with 15 bases in between. The CDR3 has 17 amino acids. Germline V gene data show CDR1 as MGHRA and CDR2 as YSYEKL. The chain's CDR3 is CASSQGTHKGNTGELFF. The CDR3 nucleotides are TGCGCCAGCAGCCAGGGAACACACAAGGGGAACACCGGGGAGCTGTTTTTT.

V and J are TRBV20-1 and TRBJ2-4; D ambiguous. The V end was cut by 5 bases, the J end by 8 bases, with 10 bases between. Per the germline V gene, CDR1 is DFQATT and CDR2 is SNEGSKA (reference sequence). CDR3 length: 11 residues. CDR3 protein: CSASRMDIQYF. CDR3 in DNA: TGCAGTGCTTCTCGGATGGACATTCAGTACTTC.